This TCR beta chain was captured in a study of beta chain features in type 1 diabetes. TCRB transcripts that were expressed got sequenced, as all of the isolated RNA had been reverse transcribed. Using immunoSEQ multiplex PCR, the repertoire was profiled, and TCRdb retains in-frame clones only, with some absent. The sample comprises about 450,000 clones, about 10% of which are singletons, and about 0.042% rests with the top ten. Germline V gives CDR1 MDHEN, CDR2 SYDVKM. This CDR3 is 14 amino acids long. Trimming cost V 6 bases and J 5 bases; bases outside gene matches: 7. The clonotype originates from a woman aged 18-29 years in good health. The V gene is TRBV28, the J gene TRBJ2-5; 9 bases agree with TRBD1. Sequenced material: naive CD4+ T cells from blood. This chain's CDR3 is CASSTGGRLETQYF. CDR3 coding DNA: TGTGCCAGCAGCACAGGGGGCCGGCTGGAGACCCAGTACTTC.